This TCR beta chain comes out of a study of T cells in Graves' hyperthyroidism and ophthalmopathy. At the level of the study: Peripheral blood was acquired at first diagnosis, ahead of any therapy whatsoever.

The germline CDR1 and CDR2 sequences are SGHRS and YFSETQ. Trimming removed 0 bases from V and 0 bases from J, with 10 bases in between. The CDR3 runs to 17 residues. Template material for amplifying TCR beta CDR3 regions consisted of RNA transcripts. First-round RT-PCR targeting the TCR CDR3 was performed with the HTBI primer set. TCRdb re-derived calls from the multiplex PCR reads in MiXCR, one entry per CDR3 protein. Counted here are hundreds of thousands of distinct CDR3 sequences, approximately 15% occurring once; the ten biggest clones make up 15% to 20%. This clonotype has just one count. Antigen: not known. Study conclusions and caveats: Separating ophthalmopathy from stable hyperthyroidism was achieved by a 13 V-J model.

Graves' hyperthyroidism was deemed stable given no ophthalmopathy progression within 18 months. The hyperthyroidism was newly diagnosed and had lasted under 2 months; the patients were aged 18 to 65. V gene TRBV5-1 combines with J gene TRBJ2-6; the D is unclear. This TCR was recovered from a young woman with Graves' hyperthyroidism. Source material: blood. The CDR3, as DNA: TGCGCCAGCAGCTTGGTAGTGACTGGCTCTGGGGCCAACGTCCTGACTTTC. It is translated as CASSLVVTGSGANVLTF.